The 15 T cell receptor beta chains below all came from one sample that was sequenced in a study of blood T cell repertoires in COVID-19 (dated by TCRdb to the early 2020s). The library was built by means of the immunoSEQ multiplex PCR assay. TCRdb holds this immuneACCESS table with in-frame rearrangements only. Some clones are missing; in checked studies, unresolved V genes explain under half, and the rest has no known cause. The sample has more than 200,000 clones on record, around 80% of them singletons. The ten top clones hold less than 11% of the sample. Sequenced material: peripheral blood. The receptors come from a woman over 75 with acute or convalescent COVID-19.

V gene TRBV19 combines with J gene TRBJ2-3; 7 bases are shared with TRBD1. This CDR3 region has 16 residues. The V gene end was trimmed by 3 bases and the J gene end by 4 bases; junction bases not matched to a gene: 10. Germline CDR1 reads LNHDA; CDR2 reads SQIVND (reference sequence). The CDR3 sequence is CASSIYGATGPDTQYF. The CDR3 nucleotides are TGTGCCAGTAGTATTTACGGCGCGACAGGGCCAGATACGCAGTATTTT.

This clone showed up just a few times. The chain carries TRBV4-2 and TRBJ2-5; D possibly corresponds to TRBD1 (7 bases). Germline CDR1 reads LGHNA; CDR2 reads YNFKEQ. The CDR3 is made up of 15 amino acids. The V end lost 1 base, the J end lost 5 bases, and 14 bases lay between the germline ends. CDR3 sequence reads: CASSQAGGHLETQYF. CDR3 sequence (DNA): TGTGCCAGCAGCCAAGCAGGGGGGCACCTGGAGACCCAGTACTTC.

The gene calls are TRBV27 and TRBJ2-1, with 9 positions matching TRBD1. CDR3 length equals 15 residues. J gave up 9 bases and V 5 bases, and 11 bases lay outside the gene matches. Germline values: CDR1 MNHEY, CDR2 SMNVEV (reference sequence). The CDR3 region is CASSPEQGAKFEQFF. The CDR3 DNA sequence: TGTGCCAGCAGTCCCGAACAGGGGGCGAAGTTTGAGCAGTTCTTC.

The chain has TRBV7-9 and TRBJ1-2; a possible D gene is TRBD1 (5 bases). The ends were cut back, 5 bases at V and 3 bases at J, with 13 bases in the middle. Per germline, CDR1 SEHNR and CDR2 FQNEAQ (reference sequence). The CDR3 is 14 residues long. CDR3 loop: CASSLAGVHYGYTF. The DNA for the CDR3 is TGTGCCAGCAGCCTGGCGGGGGTGCACTATGGCTACACCTTC.

This chain links TRBV2 with TRBJ1-2; D possibly corresponds to TRBD1 (5 bases). Germline-derived CDR1 and CDR2 are SNHLY and FYNNEI. The CDR3 totals 11 residues. Trimming took off 6 bases at V and 4 bases at J, with 6 bases between the two ends. The CDR3 DNA reads TGTGCCAGCAGCGACAGCTATGGCTACACCTTC. Its protein product is CASSDSYGYTF.

The rearrangement joins TRBV7-2 to TRBJ2-1, with 12 positions matching TRBD2. The junction had 9 bases not matched to a gene; V was cut back by 6 bases and J by 9 bases. Germline values: CDR1 SGHTA, CDR2 FQGNSA. This CDR3 contains 15 residues. Written as DNA, the CDR3 is TGTGCCAGCAGATCGACTAGCGGGAGCTTGAGTGAGCAGTTCTTC. This translates into CASRSTSGSLSEQFF.

The gene calls are TRBV18 and TRBJ2-2; weak D call: TRBD1 (5 bases). Germline lookup yields CDR1 KGHSH and CDR2 LQKENI. Trimming took 7 bases from V and 1 from J, leaving 13 bases between them. This CDR3 is 15 amino acids long. CDR3 sequence (DNA): TGTGCCAGCTGTCGAGAGCAGGGGAACACCGGGGAGCTGTTTTTT. It codes for CASCREQGNTGELFF.

This sequence joins TRBV6-2 or TRBV6-3 and TRBJ1-1; TRBD1 aligns across 11 bases. Trimming took 4 bases from V and 9 from J; bases not matched to a gene: 4. Germline V gene data show CDR1 as MNHEY and CDR2 as SVGEGT. The CDR3 is 13 residues long. CDR3 in DNA: TGTGCCAGCAGTTTCCGGGACAGGGGGAAAGCTTTCTTT. This translates into CASSFRDRGKAFF.

V gene TRBV15 combines with J gene TRBJ2-1; TRBD1 might be the D (6 bases). This CDR3 is 21 amino acids long. Per the germline V gene, CDR1 is LNHNV and CDR2 is YYDKDF (reference sequence). V lost 0 bases, J lost 4 bases, and 28 bases lay in between. In nucleotides, the CDR3 is TGTGCCACCAGCAGAGATCTGCCGACAGGCCCCGGGATCAGACAGTACAATGAGCAGTTCTTC. Translating it yields CATSRDLPTGPGIRQYNEQFF.

The V and J genes are TRBV12-3 or TRBV12-4 and TRBJ2-4; possible D gene TRBD2, 6 bases. V lost 6 bases to trimming and J lost 9 bases, with 9 bases between them. The CDR3 is made up of 11 amino acids. The CDR3 reads CASRGDFIQYF. CDR3 nucleotide sequence: TGTGCCAGCAGGGGGGACTTCATTCAGTACTTC.

This sequence joins TRBV5-1 and TRBJ2-3; D possibly corresponds to TRBD2 (6 bases). The V gene's germline CDR1 is SGHRS and CDR2 YFSETQ. The CDR3 is 15 residues long. Trimming took 2 bases from V and 6 from J, leaving 16 bases between them. The DNA for the CDR3 is TGCGCCAGCAGCTTACAAAACGGGGACTCGGATACGCAGTATTTT. This encodes CASSLQNGDSDTQYF.

This clone was detected a few times. The rearrangement links TRBV3-1 (or the pseudogene TRBV3-2) to TRBJ2-7; no definite D call. Germline CDR1 is LGHDT and CDR2 is YNNKEL (reference sequence). V was pared by 5 bases and J by 3 bases, with 5 bases between. The CDR3 has 11 residues. The CDR3 coding sequence is TGTGCCAGCAGCGGCTTCTACGAGCAGTACTTC. As protein: CASSGFYEQYF.

The genes are TRBV5-5 and TRBJ1-1; a possible D gene is TRBD1 (6 bases). V dropped 0 bases and J dropped 4 bases, with 10 bases sitting between them. Germline V gene data show CDR1 as SGHKS and CDR2 as YYEKEE (reference sequence). The CDR3 contains 14 residues. This chain's CDR3 is CASSLDPGATEAFF. The CDR3 region has the DNA TGTGCCAGCAGCTTGGACCCAGGGGCCACTGAAGCTTTCTTT.

This clone was observed a single time. The chain is built from TRBV9 and TRBJ2-2; D perhaps matches TRBD2 (5 bases). Germline CDR1 SGDLS, CDR2 YYNGEE. Trimming stripped 2 bases from V and 6 bases from J, with 17 bases between. The CDR3 is made up of 16 amino acids. CDR3 loop: CASSVEGGWVAGELFF. CDR3 sequence (DNA): TGTGCCAGCAGCGTTGAAGGAGGTTGGGTCGCCGGGGAGCTGTTTTTT.

The rearrangement uses TRBV3-1 (or the pseudogene TRBV3-2) and TRBJ2-7, with 7 bases fitting TRBD1. The junction had 2 bases not matched to a gene; V was cut back by 1 base and J by 2 bases. Germline CDR1 is LGHDT and CDR2 is YNNKEL (reference sequence). The CDR3 covers 14 residues. This chain's CDR3 is CASSQAQGAYEQYF. The CDR3 bases are TGTGCCAGCAGCCAAGCTCAGGGGGCCTACGAGCAGTACTTC.